The 26 T cell receptor beta chains below come from one sample, sequenced in a study of OX40 agonist ivuxolimab in advanced cancers. TCRdb keeps only in-frame clones here, not all; method: immunoSEQ multiplex PCR. The repertoire holds about 63,000 clones, with over 75% as singletons. Sequencing was performed on CD4+ or CD8+ T cells sorted from blood, taken in a trial of the OX40 agonist ivuxolimab. The receptors come from an adult with an advanced solid tumor such as melanoma, head and neck, liver or kidney cancer.

The V gene is TRBV7-2, the J gene TRBJ2-5; D is perhaps TRBD1 (6 bases). Looked up from germline, CDR1 is SGHTA and CDR2 is FQGNSA. V gave up 2 bases and J gave up 5 bases, with 15 bases separating them. The CDR3 is made up of 15 amino acids. The CDR3 reads CASSLIRGTGETQYF. The DNA of the CDR3 is TGTGCCAGCAGCTTAATCAGGGGAACGGGGGAGACCCAGTACTTC.

This clone appeared a single time. V gene TRBV19 combines with J gene TRBJ2-1; D uncertain. The CDR3 is 15 amino acids. Per germline, CDR1 LNHDA and CDR2 SQIVND (reference sequence). Trimming stripped 6 bases from V and 6 bases from J, with 18 bases between. The CDR3 protein is CASRPQVIASNEQFF. The CDR3 bases are TGTGCCAGTAGGCCCCAGGTAATCGCAAGCAATGAGCAGTTCTTC.

The rearrangement links TRBV28 to TRBJ2-1, with D unresolved. The CDR3 length is 13 residues. CDR1 and CDR2 from the germline V gene are MDHEN and SYDVKM. Between the trimmed V and J ends, which lost 2 bases and 3 bases, there was a span of 5 bases. The CDR3 DNA sequence: TGTGCCAGCAGTTTACGGGTCTACAATGAGCAGTTCTTC. Translation gives CASSLRVYNEQFF.

This chain joins TRBV5-1 and TRBJ2-3; tentatively, D is TRBD1 or TRBD2 (6 bases each). The length of the CDR3 is 14 residues. Trimming left V 0 bases short and J 4 bases short, with 9 bases between. CDR1 is SGHRS and CDR2 is YFSETQ in the germline V gene. In DNA form, the CDR3 reads TGCGCCAGCAGCTTGGGGGGGGCCGCAGATACGCAGTATTTT. It yields the protein CASSLGGAADTQYF. The full variable domain, completed using reference TRBV5-1 and TRBJ2-3, is KAGVTQTPRYLIKTRGQQVTLSCSPISGHRSVSWYQQTPGQGLQFLFEYFSETQRNKGNFPGRFSGRQFSNSRSEMNVSTLELGDSALYLCASSLGGAADTQYFGPGTRLTVL.

This clone was seen a single time. Other nucleotide sequences from this sample produce the same CDR3. The chain employs TRBV27 and TRBJ1-2, with 10 bases that match TRBD1. CDR3 size: 13 residues. J gave up 7 bases and V 5 bases, and 4 bases lay outside the gene matches. From germline, CDR1 is MNHEY and CDR2 SMNVEV (reference sequence). Here the CDR3 DNA reads TGTGCCAGCAGTCCCGGACAGGGGGGTGGCTACACCTTC. It yields the protein CASSPGQGGGYTF.

The chain combines TRBV7-9 with TRBJ2-5, with 13 bases matching TRBD2. In germline, CDR1 is SEHNR, CDR2 FQNEAQ (reference sequence). The CDR3 covers 13 residues. Trimming removed 8 bases from V and 6 bases from J; junction bases left unmatched: 3. The DNA for the CDR3 is TGTGCCAGCCGGACTAGCGGGGGCCAGACCCAGTACTTC. It specifies CASRTSGGQTQYF.

The chain has TRBV5-1 and TRBJ2-5; D gene unclear. The last part of the DNA fits TRBJ2-7 better; the J call may be wrong. From germline, CDR1 is SGHRS and CDR2 YFSETQ. There are 14 residues in the CDR3. CDR3 bases: TGCGCCAGCAGCTTGGCCGGGCAGTTCTACGAGCAGTACTTC. This encodes CASSLAGQFYEQYF.

The chain couples TRBV18 to TRBJ2-5, with TRBD1 identical over 8 bases. V lost 3 bases, J lost 3 bases, and 6 bases stayed unmatched. The CDR3 has 15 residues. Germline loops: CDR1 KGHSH, CDR2 LQKENI. The CDR3 here is CASSPVSGGEETQYF. The CDR3 nucleotides read TGTGCCAGCTCACCGGTGTCAGGGGGCGAAGAGACCCAGTACTTC.

This clone was recorded once. This chain links TRBV5-1 with TRBJ2-3; TRBD1 aligns across 7 bases. Germline V gives CDR1 SGHRS, CDR2 YFSETQ. After removal of 4 bases from V and 0 bases from J, the junction contained 8 bases not matched to a gene. The CDR3 covers 16 residues. The CDR3 DNA is TGCGCCAGCAGCCCCCCGGGACAGACTAGCACAGATACGCAGTATTTT. Translated: CASSPPGQTSTDTQYF.

This clone has only one observation. The rearrangement uses TRBV6-1 and TRBJ2-3, with TRBD2 matching 12 bases. After removal of 8 bases from V and 5 bases from J, the junction contained 5 bases not matched to a gene. Germline values: CDR1 MNHNS, CDR2 SASEGT. The CDR3 consists of 14 residues. This CDR3 is CASVLAGGKDTQYF. The CDR3 region has the DNA TGTGCCAGCGTACTAGCGGGGGGTAAAGATACGCAGTATTTT.

The rearrangement links TRBV18 to TRBJ2-1; D perhaps matches TRBD1 (5 bases). Trimming took 1 base from V and 7 from J, leaving 14 bases between them. Looked up from germline, CDR1 is KGHSH and CDR2 is LQKENI. CDR3 length: 15 residues. The CDR3 nucleotides read TGTGCCAGCTCACCACGGTTTAGCAGGGAAAATGAGCAGTTCTTC. It specifies CASSPRFSRENEQFF.

J is TRBJ2-7 and V is TRBV13; D unresolved. The ends were cut back, 5 bases at V and 1 base at J, with 12 bases in the middle. The CDR3 has 14 amino acids. Germline CDR1 is PRHDT and CDR2 is FYEKMQ (reference sequence). CDR3 protein: CASSLRARSYEQYF. The CDR3 DNA follows: TGTGCCAGCAGCCTCCGGGCCAGGTCCTACGAGCAGTACTTC.

The J gene is TRBJ2-3, the V gene TRBV5-4; D is perhaps TRBD1 (6 bases). Germline V lookup: CDR1 SGHNT, CDR2 YYREEE (reference sequence). The CDR3 is made up of 14 amino acids. V was clipped by 1 base and J by 4 bases, with 10 bases between them. CDR3 DNA: TGTGCCAGCAGCTTGCCAGGGGCGCCAGATACGCAGTATTTT. It is translated as CASSLPGAPDTQYF.

As to this clone: One end of the junction is discordant with germline, which a read error may explain. V and J are TRBV7-7 and TRBJ2-5; D unresolved. Germline loops: CDR1 SSHAT, CDR2 FNYEAQ (reference sequence). The CDR3 has 13 amino acids. The CDR3 is CASSFHPQETQYF. The CDR3 nucleotides are TGTGCTAGCAGCTTTCACCCACAAGAGACCCAGTACTTC.

This clone showed up just a few times. The chain is built from TRBV11-2 and TRBJ2-5; D tentatively fits TRBD1 or TRBD2 (5 bases each). The germline gives CDR1 SGHAT, CDR2 FQNNGV. The CDR3 contains 14 residues. The V and J ends lost 3 bases and 6 bases respectively, with 14 bases between them. CDR3 in DNA: TGTGCCAGCAGCTTCGGGGCCCTCGGAAAGACCCAGTACTTC. Its translation is CASSFGALGKTQYF.

This clone has more than one count but fewer than ten. DNA of the CDR3: TGTGCCAGCGAGAGGGAAAGCGGGAGGGGCAATGAGCAGTTCTTC. Encoded protein: CASERESGRGNEQFF. This chain connects TRBV2 to TRBJ2-1; 10 nucleotides line up with TRBD2. Germline V gives CDR1 SNHLY, CDR2 FYNNEI. The CDR3 totals 15 residues. J gave up 6 bases and V 8 bases, and 10 bases lay outside the gene matches.

This chain uses TRBV28 with TRBJ2-2; 7 positions agree with TRBD1. With V trimmed by 2 bases and J by 4 bases, 7 bases remained unmatched. This CDR3 comprises 16 residues. Germline CDR1 reads MDHEN; CDR2 reads SYDVKM. This chain's CDR3 is CASSLVSGGSTGELFF. Here the CDR3 DNA reads TGTGCCAGCAGTTTAGTTTCAGGGGGTAGCACCGGGGAGCTGTTTTTT. The whole variable domain, filled in from reference TRBV28 and TRBJ2-2, reads DVKVTQSSRYLVKRTGEKVFLECVQDMDHENMFWYRQDPGLGLRLIYFSYDVKMKEKGDIPEGYSVSREKKERFSLILESASTNQTSMYLCASSLVSGGSTGELFFGEGSRLTVL.

J is TRBJ2-3 and V is TRBV7-9; 9 bases fit TRBD2. Germline CDR1 and CDR2: SEHNR and FQNEAQ (reference sequence). CDR3 length equals 16 residues. J lost 2 bases, V lost 3 bases, and 6 bases had no gene match. CDR3 coding DNA: TGTGCCAGCAGCTTTCCCTTAGCGGGAGACACAGATACGCAGTATTTT. Encoded protein: CASSFPLAGDTDTQYF.

The chain combines TRBV7-2 with TRBJ2-7, with TRBD2 matching 10 bases. Trimming removed 1 base from V and 0 bases from J; junction bases left unmatched: 3. Germline CDR1 SGHTA, CDR2 FQGNSA. The CDR3 length is 16 residues. The CDR3 DNA reads as TGTGCCAGCAGCTTAGGGACTAGCGGTTACTCCTACGAGCAGTACTTC. Encoded protein: CASSLGTSGYSYEQYF.

In this sample, this clone turned up once. The J gene is TRBJ2-1, the V gene TRBV9; a possible D gene is TRBD1 (5 bases). CDR1 SGDLS and CDR2 YYNGEE come from the germline V gene. There are 14 residues in the CDR3. V was pared by 0 bases and J by 1 base, with 5 bases between. CDR3 nucleotide sequence: TGTGCCAGCAGCGTAGAGGGGTCCTACAATGAGCAGTTCTTC. This gives the protein CASSVEGSYNEQFF.

This chain uses TRBV12-2 with TRBJ1-5. TRBV12-2 is marked as a pseudogene. The CDR3 extends over 16 amino acids. For the CDR3, the DNA is TGTGCAAGTCGCTTAGCGCTCGGCCCAGAGCAGCAGCCCCAGCATTTT. Translation gives CASRLALGPEQQPQHF.

CDR3 DNA sequence: TGTGCCAGCAGCTCGGACAGGACCAATCAGCCCCAGCATTTT. Translated, it gives CASSSDRTNQPQHF. J is TRBJ1-5 and V is TRBV7-2; 7 bases match TRBD1. Trimming at V came to 4 bases and at J to 3 bases, leaving 3 bases not matched to a gene. There are 14 residues in the CDR3. CDR1 is SGHTA and CDR2 is FQGNSA in the germline V gene.

The chain couples TRBV7-2 to TRBJ2-2, with D perhaps given as TRBD1 or TRBD2 (5 bases each). V dropped 4 bases and J dropped 7 bases, with 16 bases sitting between them. Per the germline V gene, CDR1 is SGHTA and CDR2 is FQGNSA. The length of the CDR3 is 15 residues. As DNA, the CDR3 is TGTGCCAGCAGCTCTGGGGGTAGCGCGGGCGGGGAGCTGTTTTTT. This encodes CASSSGGSAGGELFF.

This CDR3 reads CASSSRLAGEQYF. For the CDR3, the DNA is TGTGCCAGTAGTAGCAGACTAGCTGGTGAGCAGTACTTC. This chain uses TRBV19 with TRBJ2-5, with 7 positions matching TRBD2. The CDR3 loop spans 13 amino acids. Germline CDR1 reads LNHDA; CDR2 reads SQIVND (reference sequence). After removal of 4 bases from V and 11 bases from J, the junction contained 10 bases not matched to a gene.

About this clone itself: The sample holds other DNA sequences that translate to the same CDR3. This sequence joins TRBV27 and TRBJ2-7, with 10 bases matching TRBD1. Germline V gene data show CDR1 as MNHEY and CDR2 as SMNVEV (reference sequence). V lost 5 bases and J lost 6; bases outside the gene matches: 7. The CDR3 has 14 amino acids. This CDR3 reads CASSQRQGAGEQYF. DNA for the CDR3: TGTGCCAGCAGTCAGCGACAGGGGGCTGGCGAGCAGTACTTC.

The V and J genes are TRBV11-2 and TRBJ2-7; D is unclear. The germline gives CDR1 SGHAT, CDR2 FQNNGV. V lost 4 bases to trimming and J lost 2 bases, with 9 bases between them. The CDR3 contains 13 residues. The CDR3 nucleotides read TGTGCCAGCAGCTCAACTCCCACCTACGAGCAGTACTTC. It is translated as CASSSTPTYEQYF. Complete variable domain (other parts from reference TRBV11-2 and TRBJ2-7): EAGVAQSPRYKIIEKRQSVAFWCNPISGHATLYWYQQILGQGPKLLIQFQNNGVVDDSQLPKDRFSAERLKGVDSTLKIQPAKLEDSAVYLCASSSTPTYEQYFGPGTRLTVT.